This is a list of T cell receptor beta chains from one sample in a study of blood T cell repertoires in COVID-19. Produced via immunoSEQ multiplex PCR; TCRdb's table is partial and in-frame only. The sample holds 200,000 or so clones, roughly four fifths seen once. The specimen was PBMCs or T cells enriched from blood (not recorded which). The receptors were sampled from a man in his forties who had recovered from COVID-19. Each CDR3 is given with its conserved first and last residue. The order of the fields is clone size, CDR3 length, D gene, J gene, V gene, CDR3 DNA, CDR3 protein. A D gene is named only where the DNA matches it firmly. Some rows have no size entry. The others give once, few or many, or a class for an expanded clone.

NA,11,NA,TRBJ1-3,TRBV10-3,TGTGCCGTGGCTTCTGGAAACACCATATATTTT,CAVASGNTIYF
NA,18,TRBD2,TRBJ2-1,TRBV28,TGTGCCAGCACTAAGACCCCCCGTTGGGCGGGGGAAAACAATGAGCAGTTCTTC,CASTKTPRWAGENNEQFF
once,14,NA,TRBJ2-7,TRBV9,TGTGCCAGCAGCGTAGCGAGGAGCTCCTACGAGCAGTACTTC,CASSVARSSYEQYF
NA,15,TRBD2,TRBJ2-3,TRBV5-1,TGCGCCAGCAGCTTGTCTAGCGGGGTACGGGATACGCAGTATTTT,CASSLSSGVRDTQYF
once,15,TRBD1,TRBJ1-1,TRBV7-9,TGTGCCAGCAGCTTAGACACAGGGGGTACCACTGAAGCTTTCTTT,CASSLDTGGTTEAFF
once,14,NA,TRBJ1-5,TRBV19,TGTGCCAGTAGTATGGGGGGAAGCAATCAGCCCCAGCATTTT,CASSMGGSNQPQHF
NA,15,NA,TRBJ2-3,TRBV30,TGTGCCTGGACACGCGGGTTTACTATGATGGATACGCAGTATTTT,CAWTRGFTMMDTQYF
NA,14,TRBD1,TRBJ1-1,TRBV30,TGTGCCTGGAGCCGGGACAGGGAGAACACTGAAGCTTTCTTT,CAWSRDRENTEAFF
NA,16,NA,TRBJ1-1,TRBV7-2,TGTGCCAGCAGCTTAACGTTCCGAGGGGGGAACACTGAAGCTTTCTTT,CASSLTFRGGNTEAFF
NA,17,NA,TRBJ1-3,TRBV5-1,TGCGCCAGCAGCTTGGCGCCGGCGGGACTCTCTGGAAACACCATATATTTT,CASSLAPAGLSGNTIYF
NA,14,NA,TRBJ2-5,TRBV5-1,TGCGCCAGCAGCTTGGAACCCAGCGGGGAGACCCAGTACTTC,CASSLEPSGETQYF
NA,13,NA,TRBJ1-1,TRBV21-1,TGTGCCAGCAGCGGGGGAGGAAACACTGAAGCTTTCTTT,CASSGGGNTEAFF
NA,15,NA,TRBJ1-3,TRBV7-8,TGTGCCAGCAGCTTAGTCTCAGGCTCCGGAAACACCATATATTTT,CASSLVSGSGNTIYF
NA,14,TRBD1,TRBJ1-5,TRBV27,TGTGCCAGCAGAGAGACAGGGTTTGGTCAGCCCCAGCATTTT,CASRETGFGQPQHF
NA,16,NA,TRBJ1-5,TRBV15,TGTGCCACCAGCAGACGAGGGATTTATAGCAATCAGCCCCAGCATTTT,CATSRRGIYSNQPQHF
NA,15,TRBD1,TRBJ1-1,TRBV15,TGTGCCACCAAGAGAGGACAGGGACTGAACACTGAAGCTTTCTTT,CATKRGQGLNTEAFF
few,14,TRBD1,TRBJ1-4,TRBV7-8,TGTGCCAGCAGCTCCGGACAGGGTCGTGAAAAACTGTTTTTT,CASSSGQGREKLFF
once,16,TRBD1,TRBJ1-6,TRBV3-1/TRBV3-2,TGTGCCAGCAGCCAGCTAATAGGGGGCGGTAATTCACCCCTCCACTTT,CASSQLIGGGNSPLHF
NA,16,TRBD1,TRBJ1-3,TRBV5-4,TGTGCCAGCAGCTCCAGGACAGGGGAAGGTGGAAACACCATATATTTT,CASSSRTGEGGNTIYF
NA,16,NA,TRBJ1-5,TRBV28,TGTGCCAGCAGTTTATGGGGAGGGGCTAACAATCAGCCCCAGCATTTT,CASSLWGGANNQPQHF
NA,13,TRBD1,TRBJ1-5,TRBV19,TGTGCGTCAGGGGGCCAAAGGGATCAGCCCCAGCATTTT,CASGGQRDQPQHF
once,15,TRBD1,TRBJ1-3,TRBV4-1,TGCGCCAGCAGGGGACAGGGGAAGGCTGGAAACACCATATATTTT,CASRGQGKAGNTIYF
NA,15,TRBD1,TRBJ1-2,TRBV18,TGTGCCAGCTCACCTCCGGGACAGGGTCGCTATGGCTACACCTTC,CASSPPGQGRYGYTF
NA,16,TRBD1,TRBJ1-2,TRBV5-1,TGCGCCAGCAGCTTGCTTGGGGACAGAGCCCCCTATGGCTACACCTTC,CASSLLGDRAPYGYTF
NA,13,NA,TRBJ1-6,TRBV7-9,TGTGCCAGCAGCTTAGATGAGATTTCACCCCTCCACTTT,CASSLDEISPLHF
few,13,NA,TRBJ1-5,TRBV18,TGTGCCAGCTCCGGAGCCCAAAATCAGCCCCAGCATTTT,CASSGAQNQPQHF
NA,12,NA,TRBJ1-2,TRBV3-1/TRBV3-2,TGTGCCAGCAGCCAAGCAGAATATGGCTACACCTTC,CASSQAEYGYTF
NA,17,TRBD2,TRBJ2-1,TRBV18,TGTGCCAGCTCACCTTCTCGTAGCGGGGGGACCTACAATGAGCAGTTCTTC,CASSPSRSGGTYNEQFF
NA,16,TRBD1,TRBJ1-2,TRBV11-2,TGTGCCAGCAGCCCGCTACAGGGGGGAACGGGTTATGGCTACACCTTC,CASSPLQGGTGYGYTF
few,14,NA,TRBJ2-1,TRBV28,TGTGCCAGCAGCCCCGGACAGCCCTGGGGTGAGCAGTTCTTC,CASSPGQPWGEQFF
NA,15,TRBD1,TRBJ2-3,TRBV5-1,TGCGCCAGCAGCTCCGGGGGACAGGGGACAGATACGCAGTATTTT,CASSSGGQGTDTQYF
NA,15,NA,TRBJ1-6,TRBV5-4,TGTGCCAGCAGCCCGGGGGGGGGCGGTAATTCACCCCTCCACTTT,CASSPGGGGNSPLHF
NA,18,TRBD2,TRBJ2-1,TRBV5-1,TGCGCCAGCAGCTTGAAGACTAGCGGTAAAAGCTCCTACAATGAGCAGTTCTTC,CASSLKTSGKSSYNEQFF
NA,17,NA,TRBJ1-2,TRBV11-2,TGTGCCAGCAGCCCCGCGGGGGTCAGGGGAACAAACTATGGCTACACCTTC,CASSPAGVRGTNYGYTF
once,17,TRBD1,TRBJ2-2,TRBV7-2,TGTGCCAGCAGCTCCACCCGGGACAGGGGATACACCGGGGAGCTGTTTTTT,CASSSTRDRGYTGELFF
once,14,TRBD1,TRBJ1-2,TRBV4-1,TGCGCCAGCAGCCAAGCCGACAGGGGTTCTGGCTACACCTTC,CASSQADRGSGYTF
few,13,TRBD1,TRBJ1-1,TRBV2,TGTGCCAGCCTAATCGCCGGACAGGGGGCAGCTTTCTTT,CASLIAGQGAAFF
NA,15,TRBD1,TRBJ2-3,TRBV28,TGTGCCAGCAGTACCCGGGACAGAGTCAAAGATACGCAGTATTTT,CASSTRDRVKDTQYF
NA,15,NA,TRBJ1-2,TRBV2,TGTGCCAGCAGTGAGTTCCAAGCAGGGTTCTATGGCTACACCTTC,CASSEFQAGFYGYTF
NA,12,NA,TRBJ1-6,TRBV3-1/TRBV3-2,TGTGCCAGCAGCCAAGTCAGGGAACCCCTCCACTTT,CASSQVREPLHF
few,12,NA,TRBJ1-1,TRBV29-1,TGCAGCGTTGTTATGGGGGGCACTGAAGCTTTCTTT,CSVVMGGTEAFF
NA,16,TRBD2,TRBJ2-7,TRBV3-1/TRBV3-2,TGTGCCAGCAGCCGGGGGACTAGCGGGGGATATGGCGAGCAGTACTTC,CASSRGTSGGYGEQYF
NA,16,NA,TRBJ1-3,TRBV19,TGTGCCAGTACTAATCCAGGGGCCAGCTCTGGAAACACCATATATTTT,CASTNPGASSGNTIYF
NA,15,TRBD1,TRBJ1-5,TRBV9,TGTGCCAGCAGCGTAGGGACAGGGTATTTTCAGCCCCAGCATTTT,CASSVGTGYFQPQHF
NA,14,TRBD1,TRBJ2-7,TRBV7-2,TGTGCCAGCAGCCCGAGGACAGGGAGTCACGAGCAGTACTTC,CASSPRTGSHEQYF
few,16,NA,TRBJ2-6,TRBV19,TGTGCCAGTAGTGGTCCCGGGTCCCTCTGGGCCAACGTCCTGACTTTC,CASSGPGSLWANVLTF
once,13,NA,TRBJ1-1,TRBV3-1/TRBV3-2,TGTGCCAGCAGCAGCCTTGCGTACACTGAAGCTTTCTTT,CASSSLAYTEAFF